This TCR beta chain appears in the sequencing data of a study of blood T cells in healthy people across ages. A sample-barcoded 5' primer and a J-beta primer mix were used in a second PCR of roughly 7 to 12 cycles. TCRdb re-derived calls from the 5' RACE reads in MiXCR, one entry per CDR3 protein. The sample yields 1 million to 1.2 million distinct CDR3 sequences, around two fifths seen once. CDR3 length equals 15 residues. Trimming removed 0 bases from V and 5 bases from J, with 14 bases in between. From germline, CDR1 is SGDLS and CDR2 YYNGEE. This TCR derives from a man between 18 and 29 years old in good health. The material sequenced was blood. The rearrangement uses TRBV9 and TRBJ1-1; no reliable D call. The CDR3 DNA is TGTGCCAGCAGCGTAGAAGGGAGCCTAATTACTGAAGCTTTCTTT. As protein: CASSVEGSLITEAFF. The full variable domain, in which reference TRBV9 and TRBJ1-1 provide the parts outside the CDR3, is DSGVTQTPKHLITATGQRVTLRCSPRSGDLSVYWYQQSLDQGLQFLIQYYNGEERAKGNILERFSAQQFPDLHSELNLSSLELGDSALYFCASSVEGSLITEAFFGQGTRLTVV.